The present entry profiles one T cell receptor (beta chain) with its context. No cognate antigen has been identified for it. No much larger clonotype is one base removed from it; base qualities were not supplied. This specimen comes from a study of blood T cell repertoires in COVID-19 (dated by TCRdb to about 2020). Study-wide context: The collaborator samples originated in the United States, Italy and Spain and spanned the acute and convalescent phases of COVID-19. The prospective study material was composed of cDNA or gDNA derived from T cells, B-cell-depleted T cells, or PBMCs. Subjects who had been exposed to COVID-19, were actively infected with it, or had recovered from it provided the deeply sampled blood TCRbeta repertoires that made up the dataset. The repertoires were released in a freely available public database meant as a resource for research on the immune response to SARS-CoV-2. Samples were obtained from the ongoing ImmuneRACE study (first 160 participants) and from some 1,200 subjects provided by 6 global collaborators. A de-identified subject ID, COVID-19 status, age in years and sex were almost always included in the sample metadata. Where available, HLA class I and class II types were taken from metadata supplied by the sample provider and were not determined by assay-based typing.

Overall study outcomes, separate from this receptor: How much clinical and demographic metadata was included differed by source and by participant, and the metadata was provided uncurated.

The CDR3 covers 16 residues, taking in both the cysteine and the phenylalanine. Here the CDR3 DNA is all that survives: 48 bases in frame from base 1. CDR1 and CDR2 are read off the germline V gene as MNHEY and SVGEGT. Trimming removed 5 bases from V and 6 bases from J, leaving 20 bases between the germline ends. Whole blood was collected in K2EDTA tubes by collaborating institutions according to the institutions' own protocols. Collaborator samples were shipped for TCRbeta analysis as frozen whole blood, isolated PBMCs, or DNA extracted from either sample type. TCRbeta CDR3 regions were amplified from genomic DNA using the immunoSEQ Assay, a bias-controlled multiplex PCR. The source study handled its data this way. The number of nucleated cells in each sample was estimated from the amplification of reference gene primers within the assay. Sequence reads were collapsed and filtered to measure the absolute abundance of every unique TCRbeta CDR3 rearrangement. For each sample, productive Simpson clonality was calculated by taking the square root of Simpson's diversity index across productive rearrangements. TCRdb stores this immuneACCESS table with in-frame sequences only. Part of the clones is absent; in the studies checked, under half of the shortfall reflects unresolved V genes, and no reason is known for the rest. V and J calls and clone size come straight from that table; D and trimming were deduced from the DNA. The sample has 250,000 to 300,000 clones on record, around four fifths of them singletons. Clones ranked in the top ten supply 4.5% to 6.5% of the sample.

This clonotype was obtained from a man at least 80 years old with acute or convalescent COVID-19. Sequenced: peripheral blood. The V and J genes are TRBV6-2 or TRBV6-3 and TRBJ1-5, with the D gene too uncertain to name. The DNA sequence reads TGTGCCAGCAGTCCGATCCGGATGGCCTCGGGTCAGCCCCAGCATTTT. This sequence encodes CASSPIRMASGQPQHF.